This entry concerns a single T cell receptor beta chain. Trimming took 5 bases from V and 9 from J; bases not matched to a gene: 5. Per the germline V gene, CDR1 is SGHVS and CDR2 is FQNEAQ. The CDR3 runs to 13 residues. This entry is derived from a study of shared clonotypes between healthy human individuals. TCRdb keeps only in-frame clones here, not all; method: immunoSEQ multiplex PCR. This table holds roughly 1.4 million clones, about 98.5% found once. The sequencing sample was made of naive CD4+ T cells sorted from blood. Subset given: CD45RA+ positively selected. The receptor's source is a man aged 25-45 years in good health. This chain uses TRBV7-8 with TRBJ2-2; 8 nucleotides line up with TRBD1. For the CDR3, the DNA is TGTGCCAGCAGCCCGACAGGGGCCAGGGAGCTGTTTTTT. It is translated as CASSPTGARELFF.